This TCR beta chain was obtained from a study of blood T cell repertoires in COVID-19 (dated by TCRdb to the early 2020s). Study-wide context: Samples from collaborators originated in the United States, Italy and Spain and spanned both the acute and convalescent phases of COVID-19. The prospective study material was composed of cDNA or gDNA derived from T cells, B-cell-depleted T cells, or PBMCs. The dataset comprised deeply sampled blood TCRbeta repertoires from subjects exposed to, actively infected with, or recovered from COVID-19. The repertoires were made available in a free public database intended to serve as a resource for research on the immune response to SARS-CoV-2. The samples were drawn from the first 160 participants of the ongoing ImmuneRACE study and from about 1,200 subjects provided by 6 global collaborators. Nearly every sample came with metadata listing a de-identified subject ID, COVID-19 status, age in years and sex. Where available, HLA class I and class II types were obtained from metadata supplied by the sample provider rather than from assay-based typing.

Of note for this clone: The antigen it recognizes is unknown. Base qualities are missing; no much larger clone stands one base away.

Looking up the germline V gene (reference sequence) yields CDR1 SEHNR and CDR2 FQNEAQ. From the cysteine through the phenylalanine, the CDR3 covers 13 amino acids. The kept DNA is CDR3 alone, 39 bases in frame from the first base. Trimming takes 4 bases from V and 2 bases from J, and the germline ends sit 7 bases apart. The full study reports these points: The quantity of clinical and demographic metadata differed by source and by participant and was supplied without curation.

Participants in the prospective study were aged about 18 to 90 years, lived in some 24 United States geographic areas, and enrolled through a virtual design. In the prospective study, participants were assigned to cohorts based on the clinical history participants reported in a screening survey and a study questionnaire. Exposed participants were defined as having been in contact with someone with a PCR-confirmed or clinician-diagnosed COVID-19 case within 2 weeks of study entry. Mobile phlebotomists in the prospective study collected whole blood, serum and a nasopharyngeal or oropharyngeal swab from every participant. Additional blood draws and questionnaires over a 2-month period could optionally be provided by prospective study participants. Before DNA extraction, prospective study blood samples were shipped either frozen or at room temperature. The immunoSEQ Assay, a bias-controlled multiplex PCR, was used to amplify TCRbeta CDR3 regions from genomic DNA. The original methods were these. The number of nucleated cells in each sample was estimated from the amplification of reference gene primers within the assay. To quantify the absolute abundance of each unique TCRbeta CDR3 rearrangement, sequence reads were collapsed and filtered. For each sample, productive Simpson clonality was calculated as the square root of Simpson's diversity index across productive rearrangements. Held by TCRdb, this immuneACCESS table contains in-frame sequences only and omits some clones. Under half of the omission traces to an unresolved V gene where checked; the cause of the rest is unknown. V, J and clone size derive from that table, while D and trimming were established from the DNA sequence. The sample data list 220,000 or so clones, and 90% of these were observed just once. Over 12% of the sample lies in the top ten.

This clonotype was obtained from a man aged 25 to 40 who had been exposed to COVID-19. The chain links TRBV7-9 with TRBJ2-3; the D gene assignment is ambiguous. The specimen sequenced was PBMCs or T cells enriched from blood (not recorded which). The CDR3: CASSSLYTDTQYF. The DNA is TGTGCCAGCAGCTCCCTCTACACAGATACGCAGTATTTT.